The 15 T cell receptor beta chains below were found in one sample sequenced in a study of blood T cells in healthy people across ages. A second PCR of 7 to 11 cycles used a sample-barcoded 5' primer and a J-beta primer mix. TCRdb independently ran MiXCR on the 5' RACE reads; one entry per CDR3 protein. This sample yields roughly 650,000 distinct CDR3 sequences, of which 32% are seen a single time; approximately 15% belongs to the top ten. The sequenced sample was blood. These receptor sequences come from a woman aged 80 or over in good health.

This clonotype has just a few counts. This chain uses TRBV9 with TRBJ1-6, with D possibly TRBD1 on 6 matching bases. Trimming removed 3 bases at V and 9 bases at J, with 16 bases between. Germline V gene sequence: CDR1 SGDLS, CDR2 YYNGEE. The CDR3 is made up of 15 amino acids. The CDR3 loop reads CASSEERGRASPLHF. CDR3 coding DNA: TGTGCCAGCAGCGAAGAGAGGGGGAGGGCTTCACCCCTCCACTTT.

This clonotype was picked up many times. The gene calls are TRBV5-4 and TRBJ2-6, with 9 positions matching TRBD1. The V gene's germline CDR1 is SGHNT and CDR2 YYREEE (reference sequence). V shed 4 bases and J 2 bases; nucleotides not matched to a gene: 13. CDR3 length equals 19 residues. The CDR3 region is CASSPGTGGTFAGANVLTF. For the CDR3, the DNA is TGTGCCAGCAGCCCTGGAACAGGGGGCACTTTCGCTGGGGCCAACGTCCTGACTTTC.

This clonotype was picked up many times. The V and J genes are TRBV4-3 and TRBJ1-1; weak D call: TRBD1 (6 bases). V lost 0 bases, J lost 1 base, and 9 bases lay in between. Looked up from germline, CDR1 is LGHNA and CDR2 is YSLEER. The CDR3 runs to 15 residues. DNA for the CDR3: TGCGCCAGCAGCCAAGATGGGGGGGCGAACACTGAAGCTTTCTTT. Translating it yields CASSQDGGANTEAFF.

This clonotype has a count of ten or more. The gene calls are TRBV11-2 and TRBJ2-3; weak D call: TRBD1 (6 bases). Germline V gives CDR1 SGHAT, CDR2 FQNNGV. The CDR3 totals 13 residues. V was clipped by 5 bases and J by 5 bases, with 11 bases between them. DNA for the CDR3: TGTGCCAGCAGCGCGACAGGTCAAGATACGCAGTATTTT. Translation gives CASSATGQDTQYF. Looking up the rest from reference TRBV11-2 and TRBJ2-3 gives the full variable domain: EAGVAQSPRYKIIEKRQSVAFWCNPISGHATLYWYQQILGQGPKLLIQFQNNGVVDDSQLPKDRFSAERLKGVDSTLKIQPAKLEDSAVYLCASSATGQDTQYFGPGTRLTVL.

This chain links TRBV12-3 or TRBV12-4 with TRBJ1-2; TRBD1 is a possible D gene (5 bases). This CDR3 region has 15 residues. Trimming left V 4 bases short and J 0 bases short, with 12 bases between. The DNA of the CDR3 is TGTGCCAGCAGTTGCGGGGGTAGAGCTAACTATGGCTACACCTTC. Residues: CASSCGGRANYGYTF.

CDR3 amino acids: CSAIFGQHGGTQYF. Here the CDR3 DNA reads TGCAGTGCTATATTCGGGCAGCATGGGGGGACCCAGTACTTC. The chain couples TRBV20-1 to TRBJ2-5; the D call may be TRBD1 or TRBD2 (5 bases each). The CDR3 is 14 amino acids. V was pared by 4 bases and J by 7 bases, with 19 bases between. The V gene's germline CDR1 is DFQATT and CDR2 SNEGSKA (reference sequence).

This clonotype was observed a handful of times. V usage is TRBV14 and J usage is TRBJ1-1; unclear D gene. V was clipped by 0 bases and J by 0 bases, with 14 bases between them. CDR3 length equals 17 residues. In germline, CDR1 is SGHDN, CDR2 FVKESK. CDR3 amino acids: CASSQEFALGMNTEAFF. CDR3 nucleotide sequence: TGTGCCAGCAGCCAAGAGTTTGCCTTGGGAATGAACACTGAAGCTTTCTTT.

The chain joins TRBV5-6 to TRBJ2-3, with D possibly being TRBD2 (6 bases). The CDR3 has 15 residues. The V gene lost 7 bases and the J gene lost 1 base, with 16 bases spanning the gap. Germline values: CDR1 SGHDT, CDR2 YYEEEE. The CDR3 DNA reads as TGTGCCAGCTACCCTATGGGGGGTGGCACAGATACGCAGTATTTT. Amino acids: CASYPMGGGTDTQYF.

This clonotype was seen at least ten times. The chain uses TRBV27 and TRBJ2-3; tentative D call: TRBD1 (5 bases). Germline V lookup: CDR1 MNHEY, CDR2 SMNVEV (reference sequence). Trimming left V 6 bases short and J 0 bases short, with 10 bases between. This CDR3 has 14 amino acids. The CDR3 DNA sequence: TGTGCCAGCAGAGTAGACAGTAGCACAGATACGCAGTATTTT. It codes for CASRVDSSTDTQYF.

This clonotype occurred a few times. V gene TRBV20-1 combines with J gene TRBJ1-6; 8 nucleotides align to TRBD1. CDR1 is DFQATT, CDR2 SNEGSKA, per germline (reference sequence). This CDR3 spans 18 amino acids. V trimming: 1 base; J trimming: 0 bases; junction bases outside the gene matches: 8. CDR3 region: CSARGGRDRFSYNSPLHF. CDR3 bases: TGCAGTGCTAGAGGCGGAAGGGACAGGTTCTCCTATAATTCACCCCTCCACTTT.

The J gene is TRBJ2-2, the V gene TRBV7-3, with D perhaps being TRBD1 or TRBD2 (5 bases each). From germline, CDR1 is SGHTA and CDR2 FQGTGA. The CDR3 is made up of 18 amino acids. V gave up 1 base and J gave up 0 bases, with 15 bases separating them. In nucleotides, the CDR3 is TGTGCCAGCAGCTTAAGAGGGGTGCGGGCCGCGAACACCGGGGAGCTGTTTTTT. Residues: CASSLRGVRAANTGELFF.

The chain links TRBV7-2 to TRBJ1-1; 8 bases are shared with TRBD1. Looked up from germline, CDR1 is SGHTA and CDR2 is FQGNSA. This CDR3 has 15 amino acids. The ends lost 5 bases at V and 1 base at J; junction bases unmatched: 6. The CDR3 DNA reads TGTGCCAGCAGCCGAGAACAGGGGGGGAACACTGAAGCTTTCTTT. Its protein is CASSREQGGNTEAFF.

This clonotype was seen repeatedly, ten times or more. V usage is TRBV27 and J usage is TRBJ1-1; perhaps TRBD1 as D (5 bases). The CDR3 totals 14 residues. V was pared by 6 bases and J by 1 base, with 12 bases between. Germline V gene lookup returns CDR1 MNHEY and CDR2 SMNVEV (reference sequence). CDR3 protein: CASRFADRNTEAFF. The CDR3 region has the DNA TGTGCCAGCAGATTTGCTGACAGGAACACTGAAGCTTTCTTT.

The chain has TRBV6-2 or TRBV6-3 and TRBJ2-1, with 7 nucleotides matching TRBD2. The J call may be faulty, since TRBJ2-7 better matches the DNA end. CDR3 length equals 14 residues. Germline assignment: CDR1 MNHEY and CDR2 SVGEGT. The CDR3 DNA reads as TGTGCCAGGCGCGGGGGACGCTCCTACAATGAGCAGTACTTC. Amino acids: CARRGGRSYNEQYF.

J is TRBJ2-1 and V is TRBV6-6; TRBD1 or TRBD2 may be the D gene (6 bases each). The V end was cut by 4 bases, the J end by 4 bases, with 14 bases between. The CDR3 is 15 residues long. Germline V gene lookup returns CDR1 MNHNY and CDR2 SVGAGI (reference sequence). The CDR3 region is CASSSEQGGYNEQFF. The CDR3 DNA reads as TGTGCCAGCAGTTCCGAGCAAGGGGGGTACAATGAGCAGTTCTTC.